Below, one TCR beta chain is given with its context. What it binds is not known. These data come from a study of cytomegalovirus exposure and HLA in healthy donors. Study background: Caucasian-associated ancestry cluster membership applied to around 80% of approximately 420 genotyped donors. Findings and limits, study-wide: Testing in vitro showed three CMV-associated chains specific for CMV antigens. Excluded were some V segments that proved indistinguishable, including TRBV6-2 and TRBV6-3.

Primers for the PCR totalled 60 Vbeta and 13 Jbeta. Original data processing: An analysis performed later counted about 80 million unique TCR beta chains (around 11 million of them shared). Repertoires were generated with immunoSEQ multiplex PCR, while TCRdb's copy carries only in-frame clones and drops some. V and J calls and clone size are given by that table; D and trimming were obtained from the DNA. The table lists under 200,000 clones, around three quarters of them singletons. Germline V CDR1 and CDR2: SEHNR, FQNEAQ (reference sequence). The CDR3 runs 13 residues. With V trimmed by 5 bases and J by 3 bases, 3 bases remained unmatched.

The sequenced sample consisted of PBMCs. The V gene is TRBV7-9, the J gene TRBJ2-7; TRBD2 aligns across 8 bases. The receptor comes from a man aged 35-49 years in good health and CMV-seronegative. Written as DNA, the CDR3 is TGTGCCAGCAGCGGCAGCGGGAGCTACGAGCAGTACTTC. Protein sequence: CASSGSGSYEQYF.